The sequence of this TCR beta chain was determined in a study of early T cells in non-severe SARS-CoV-2 infection. In its sample, this clonotype was seen a few times. This sequence may be a read error, since a much larger clone differs from it by one base. Each CDR3 protein gets one entry after TCRdb re-called the 5' RACE reads with MiXCR. The data hold 65,000 to 85,000 distinct CDR3 sequences, with roughly 16% observed a single time. Germline CDR1 is SGHTA and CDR2 is FQGNSA. V was pared by 5 bases and J by 9 bases, with 24 bases between. This CDR3 comprises 16 residues. The sample was whole blood. The receptor's source is an adult who was a healthcare worker with PCR-confirmed SARS-CoV-2 infection or an uninfected control (not recorded which). The chain combines TRBV7-2 with TRBJ2-3; D is uncertain. This CDR3 is CASSPSGERTGATQYF. The CDR3 DNA reads TGTGCCAGCAGCCCGAGTGGCGAGAGGACCGGTGCAACGCAGTATTTT. Full variable domain (rest looked up from reference TRBV7-2 and TRBJ2-3): GAGVSQSPSNKVTEKGKDVELRCDPISGHTALYWYRQSLGQGLEFLIYFQGNSAPDKSGLPSDRFSAERTGGSVSTLTIQRTQQEDSAVYLCASSPSGERTGATQYFGPGTRLTVL.